Listed below are T cell receptor beta chains from one sample, sequenced in a study of CD8 T cells in Susac syndrome. TCRdb reprocessed the immunoSEQ multiplex PCR reads with MiXCR, giving one entry per CDR3 protein. The table shows 160,000 or so distinct CDR3 sequences, with roughly 96% occurring only once. Sample: CD4+ T cells from PBMCs. The source of these receptors is a human donor with Susac syndrome. CDR3s include the opening cysteine and the closing phenylalanine or tryptophan. D genes are given only for firm matches. The size entry is marked missing in some rows and otherwise reads once, few, many or a size class.

j_call d_call clone_size v_call cdr3_nt cdr3_aa
TRBJ2-2 . . TRBV7-9 TGTGCCAGCAGTCCTGGGGTGATGACGAACACCGGGGAGCTGTTTTTT CASSPGVMTNTGELFF
TRBJ1-6 TRBD1 . TRBV6-1 TGTGCCAGCAGTGTAACAGGGGGCAATTCACCCCTCCACTTT CASSVTGGNSPLHF
TRBJ2-3 TRBD2 . TRBV15 TGTGCCACCAGTACTAGCGGGGGGGCCGCAGATACGCAGTATTTT CATSTSGGAADTQYF
TRBJ1-2 TRBD1 . TRBV13 TGTGCCAGCAGCACTGGACAGGGGCCCAACTATGGCTACACCTTC CASSTGQGPNYGYTF
TRBJ2-1 TRBD2 . TRBV9 TGTGCCAGCAGCGAAGCGGGGGCCGGTAATGAGCAGTTCTTC CASSEAGAGNEQFF
TRBJ1-5 . . TRBV4-1 TGCGCCAGCAGCCAAAGCGGGGCAGATCATCAGCCCCAGCATTTT CASSQSGADHQPQHF
TRBJ2-5 TRBD2 . TRBV6-5 TGTGCCAGCGGCGGGGGGTACCAAGAGACCCAGTACTTC CASGGGYQETQYF
TRBJ2-5 TRBD1 . TRBV20-1 TGCAGTGCTAGAGGACAGGGGGGGGCGACCCAGTACTTC CSARGQGGATQYF
TRBJ2-1 . once TRBV10-3 TGTGCCATCAGTGATGTCGGGGATGAGCAGTTCTTC CAISDVGDEQFF
TRBJ1-2 TRBD1 . TRBV18 TGTGCCAGCTCAGAGGACAGGGTTGGAAGCTACACCTTC CASSEDRVGSYTF
TRBJ2-5 . . TRBV3-1 TGTGCCAGCAGCCAAGACGGTAGCGTGGGAAAAGAGACCCAGTACTTC CASSQDGSVGKETQYF
TRBJ1-2 TRBD1 . TRBV11-2 TGTGCCAGCAGCCCGGACAGGGGCCATGGCTACACCTTC CASSPDRGHGYTF
TRBJ1-6 TRBD1 . TRBV6-5 TGTGCCAGCAGTTACTCGCCTGGGACAGGGGGCGTTAGAAGTCATTCACCCCTCCACTTT CASSYSPGTGGVRSHSPLHF
TRBJ1-2 . . TRBV6-4 TGTGCCAGCAGTGACGCGGGGATCGGCTACACCTTC CASSDAGIGYTF
TRBJ2-7 TRBD2 once TRBV20-1 TGCAGTGCCGCTACCGGGACTAGAAACTCCGAGCAGTACTTC CSAATGTRNSEQYF
TRBJ1-6 TRBD1 . TRBV14 TGTGCCAGCAGCCCACATACCGGGACAGGTCAAAATTCACCCCTCCACTTT CASSPHTGTGQNSPLHF
TRBJ2-7 . . TRBV6-5 TGTGCCAGCAGCCGTCAAGGGTACGAGCAGTACTTC CASSRQGYEQYF
TRBJ2-7 TRBD1 . TRBV4-1 TGCGCCAGCAGCCGATGGACAGGGCCTGAATACGAGCAGTACTTC CASSRWTGPEYEQYF
TRBJ1-5 . . TRBV21-1 TGTGCCAGCAGTTATCAGCCCCAGCATTTT CASSYQPQHF
TRBJ2-7 . . TRBV30 TGTGCCTGGAGTGTTTGGGGGTCCTACGAGCAGTACTTC CAWSVWGSYEQYF
TRBJ1-4 TRBD1 . TRBV29-1 TGCAGCGTTGGACAGGGGACCTCCCTCGGACTGTTTTTT CSVGQGTSLGLFF
TRBJ2-2 . . TRBV13 TGTGCCAGCAGCTTAAAGGGATTCCCCGGGGAGCTGTTTTTT CASSLKGFPGELFF
TRBJ1-2 TRBD1 . TRBV5-4 TGTGCCAGCAGCTTGGCCGGGACAGGGATGGGCTACACCTTC CASSLAGTGMGYTF
TRBJ1-6 TRBD1 . TRBV29-1 TGCAGCGTCGCGACAGGGGTGGGTTCACCCCTCCACTTT CSVATGVGSPLHF
TRBJ2-3 . . TRBV7-2 TGTGCCAGCAGCTTAGACGGACAGCGCACAGATACGCAGTATTTT CASSLDGQRTDTQYF
TRBJ2-7 . once TRBV2 TGTGCCAGCAGTGAACAGTCCTACGAGCAGTACTTC CASSEQSYEQYF
TRBJ2-5 TRBD2 . TRBV29-1 TGCAGCGTTGAGGGGGGGGACTACCAAGAGACCCAGTACTTC CSVEGGDYQETQYF